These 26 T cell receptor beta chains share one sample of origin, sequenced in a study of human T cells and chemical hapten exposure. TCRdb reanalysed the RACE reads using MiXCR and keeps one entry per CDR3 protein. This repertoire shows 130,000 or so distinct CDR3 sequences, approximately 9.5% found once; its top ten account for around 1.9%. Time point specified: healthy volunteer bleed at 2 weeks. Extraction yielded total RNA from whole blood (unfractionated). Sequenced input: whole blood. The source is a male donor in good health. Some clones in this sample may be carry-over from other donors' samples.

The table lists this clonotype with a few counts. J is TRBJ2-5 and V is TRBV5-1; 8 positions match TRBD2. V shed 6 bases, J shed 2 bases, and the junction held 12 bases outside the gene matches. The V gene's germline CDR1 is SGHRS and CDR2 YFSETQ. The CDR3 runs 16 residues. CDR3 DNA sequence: TGCGCCAGCACCCCACGGCCGGGAGGGCGGCAAGAGACCCAGTACTTC. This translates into CASTPRPGGRQETQYF.

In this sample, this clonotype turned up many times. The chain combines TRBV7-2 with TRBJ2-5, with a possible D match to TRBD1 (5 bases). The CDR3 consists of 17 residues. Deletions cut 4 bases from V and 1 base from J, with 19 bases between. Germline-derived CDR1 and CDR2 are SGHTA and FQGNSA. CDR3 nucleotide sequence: TGTGCCAGCAGCTCCGATCTAGGGGAATGGGGCCAAGAGACCCAGTACTTC. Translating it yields CASSSDLGEWGQETQYF.

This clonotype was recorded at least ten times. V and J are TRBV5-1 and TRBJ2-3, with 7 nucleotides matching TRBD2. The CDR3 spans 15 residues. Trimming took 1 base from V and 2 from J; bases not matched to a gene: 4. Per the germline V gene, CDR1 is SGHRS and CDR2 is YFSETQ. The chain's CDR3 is CASSLRKRDTDTQYF. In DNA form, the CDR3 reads TGCGCCAGCAGCTTGCGTAAGCGGGACACAGATACGCAGTATTTT. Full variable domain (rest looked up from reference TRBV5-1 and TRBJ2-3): KAGVTQTPRYLIKTRGQQVTLSCSPISGHRSVSWYQQTPGQGLQFLFEYFSETQRNKGNFPGRFSGRQFSNSRSEMNVSTLELGDSALYLCASSLRKRDTDTQYFGPGTRLTVL.

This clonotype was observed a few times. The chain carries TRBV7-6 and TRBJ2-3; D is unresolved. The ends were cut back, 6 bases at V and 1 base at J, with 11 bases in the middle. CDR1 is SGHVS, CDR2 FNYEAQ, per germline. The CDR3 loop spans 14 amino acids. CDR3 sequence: CASRSRRGTDTQYF. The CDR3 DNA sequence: TGTGCCAGCAGGAGTCGACGGGGCACAGATACGCAGTATTTT.

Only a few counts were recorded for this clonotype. The CDR3 region has the DNA TGTGCCAGCAGTGGCCGAAGCTTCTCCTACGAGCAGTACTTC. It encodes CASSGRSFSYEQYF. The chain is built from TRBV25-1 and TRBJ2-7; no clear D gene. The CDR3 is 14 amino acids. Germline V gene lookup returns CDR1 MGHDK and CDR2 SYGVNS. The V end lost 4 bases, the J end lost 0 bases, and 10 bases lay between the germline ends.

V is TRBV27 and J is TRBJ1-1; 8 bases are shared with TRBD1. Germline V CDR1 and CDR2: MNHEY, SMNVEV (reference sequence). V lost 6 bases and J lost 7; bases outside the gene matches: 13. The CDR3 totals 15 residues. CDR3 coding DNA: TGTGCCAGCAGCAACTGGGGACAGGTCGACAGTGAAGCTTTCTTT. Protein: CASSNWGQVDSEAFF.

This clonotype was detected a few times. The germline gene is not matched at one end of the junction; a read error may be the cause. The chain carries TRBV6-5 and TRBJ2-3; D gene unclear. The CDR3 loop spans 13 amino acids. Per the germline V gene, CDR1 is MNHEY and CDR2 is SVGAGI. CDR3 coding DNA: TGTGCCAGCAGCTACTCGAACACAGATACGCAGTATTTT. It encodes CASSYSNTDTQYF.

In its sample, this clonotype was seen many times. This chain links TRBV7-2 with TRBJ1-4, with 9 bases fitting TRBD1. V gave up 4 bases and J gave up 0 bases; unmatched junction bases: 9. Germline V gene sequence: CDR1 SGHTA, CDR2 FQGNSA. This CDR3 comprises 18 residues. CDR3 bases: TGTGCCAGCAGCTCACGGCCGGGACAGGGTGCAACTAATGAAAAACTGTTTTTT. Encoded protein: CASSSRPGQGATNEKLFF.

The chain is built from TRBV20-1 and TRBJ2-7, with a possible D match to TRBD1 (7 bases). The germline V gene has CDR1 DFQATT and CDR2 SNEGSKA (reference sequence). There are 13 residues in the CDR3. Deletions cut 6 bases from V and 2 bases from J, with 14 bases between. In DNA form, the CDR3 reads TGCAGTGCCGTAACAGGGGAGGCCTACGAGCAGTACTTC. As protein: CSAVTGEAYEQYF.

CDR3 residues: CASSHQLAGNTGELFF. The DNA of the CDR3 is TGTGCCAGCAGCCACCAACTAGCGGGGAACACCGGGGAGCTGTTTTTT. The chain has TRBV5-5 and TRBJ2-2; 9 bases align to TRBD2. The CDR3 spans 16 residues. V was pared by 4 bases and J by 1 base, with 5 bases of the junction left unmatched. CDR1 and CDR2 from the germline V gene are SGHKS and YYEKEE (reference sequence).

CDR3 DNA sequence: TGTGCCAGCAGCCAAGTTCTAGCGGGGGGTGATTGGGAGACCCAGTACTTC. This codes for CASSQVLAGGDWETQYF. The rearrangement joins TRBV4-2 to TRBJ2-5, with 11 bases matching TRBD2. CDR1 is LGHNA and CDR2 is YNFKEQ in the germline V gene. This CDR3 is 17 amino acids long. V lost 1 base and J lost 5; bases outside the gene matches: 9.

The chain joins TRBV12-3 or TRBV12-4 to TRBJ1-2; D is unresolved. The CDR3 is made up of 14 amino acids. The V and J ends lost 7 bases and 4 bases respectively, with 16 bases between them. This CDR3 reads CASNPAGPFYGYTF. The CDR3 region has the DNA TGTGCCAGCAACCCCGCCGGGCCCTTCTATGGCTACACCTTC.

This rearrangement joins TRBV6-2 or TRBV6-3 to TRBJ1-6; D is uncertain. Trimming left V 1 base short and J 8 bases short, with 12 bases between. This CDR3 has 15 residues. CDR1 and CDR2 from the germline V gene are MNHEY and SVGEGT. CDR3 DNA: TGTGCCAGCAGTTACTTCGGTCTGAGGGATTCACCCCTCCACTTT. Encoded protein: CASSYFGLRDSPLHF.

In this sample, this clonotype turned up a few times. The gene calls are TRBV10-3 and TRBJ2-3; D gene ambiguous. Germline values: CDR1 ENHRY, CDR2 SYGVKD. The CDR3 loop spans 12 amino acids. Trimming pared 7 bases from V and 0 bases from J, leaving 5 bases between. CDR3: CAIKGSTDTQYF. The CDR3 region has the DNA TGTGCCATCAAGGGAAGCACAGATACGCAGTATTTT.

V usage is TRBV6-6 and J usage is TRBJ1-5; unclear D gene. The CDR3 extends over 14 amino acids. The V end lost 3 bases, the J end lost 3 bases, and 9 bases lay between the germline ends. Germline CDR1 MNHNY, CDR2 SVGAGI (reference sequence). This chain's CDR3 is CASSYGRDNQPQHF. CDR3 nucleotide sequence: TGTGCCAGCAGTTATGGCAGAGACAATCAGCCCCAGCATTTT.

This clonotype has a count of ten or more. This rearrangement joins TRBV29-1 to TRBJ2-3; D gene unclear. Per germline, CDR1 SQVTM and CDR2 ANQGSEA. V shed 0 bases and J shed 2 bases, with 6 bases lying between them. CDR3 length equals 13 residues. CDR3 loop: CSVEDSATDTQYF. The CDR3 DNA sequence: TGCAGCGTTGAAGACAGTGCCACAGATACGCAGTATTTT.

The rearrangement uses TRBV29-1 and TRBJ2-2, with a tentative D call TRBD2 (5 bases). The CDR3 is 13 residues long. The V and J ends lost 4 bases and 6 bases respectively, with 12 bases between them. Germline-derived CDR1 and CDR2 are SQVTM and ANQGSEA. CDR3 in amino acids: CSVAVMEAGELFF. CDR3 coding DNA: TGCAGCGTTGCGGTCATGGAGGCCGGGGAGCTGTTTTTT.

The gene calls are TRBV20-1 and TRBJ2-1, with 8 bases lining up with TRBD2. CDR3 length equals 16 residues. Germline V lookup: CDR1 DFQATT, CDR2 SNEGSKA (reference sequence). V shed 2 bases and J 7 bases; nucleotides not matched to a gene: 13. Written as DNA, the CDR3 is TGCAGTGCTAGAAGAGAGGAGGCGGGAGGTTTAAATGAGCAGTTCTTC. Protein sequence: CSARREEAGGLNEQFF.

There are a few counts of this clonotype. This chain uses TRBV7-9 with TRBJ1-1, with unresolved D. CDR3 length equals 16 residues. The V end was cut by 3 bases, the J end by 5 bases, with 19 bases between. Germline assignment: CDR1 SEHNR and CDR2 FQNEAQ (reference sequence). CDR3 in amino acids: CASSLIPGSVGTEAFF. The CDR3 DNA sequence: TGTGCCAGCAGCTTGATTCCCGGGTCCGTGGGGACTGAAGCTTTCTTT. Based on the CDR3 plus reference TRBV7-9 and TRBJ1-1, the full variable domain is DTGVSQNPRHKITKRGQNVTFRCDPISEHNRLYWYRQTLGQGPEFLTYFQNEAQLEKSRLLSDRFSAERPKGSFSTLEIQRTEQGDSAMYLCASSLIPGSVGTEAFFGQGTRLTVV.

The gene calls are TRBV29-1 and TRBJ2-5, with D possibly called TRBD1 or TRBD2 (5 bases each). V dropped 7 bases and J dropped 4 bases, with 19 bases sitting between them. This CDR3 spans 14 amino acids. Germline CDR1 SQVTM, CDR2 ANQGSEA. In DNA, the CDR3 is TGCAGCGCTGAGGGGCTAACGAGTGCAGAGACCCAGTACTTC. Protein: CSAEGLTSAETQYF.

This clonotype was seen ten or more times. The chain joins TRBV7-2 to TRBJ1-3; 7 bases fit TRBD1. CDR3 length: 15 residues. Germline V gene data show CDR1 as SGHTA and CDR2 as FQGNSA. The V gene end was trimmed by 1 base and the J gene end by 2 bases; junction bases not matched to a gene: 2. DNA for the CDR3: TGTGCCAGCAGCTTAGGGCAGGGGGCTGGAAACACCATATATTTT. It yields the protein CASSLGQGAGNTIYF.

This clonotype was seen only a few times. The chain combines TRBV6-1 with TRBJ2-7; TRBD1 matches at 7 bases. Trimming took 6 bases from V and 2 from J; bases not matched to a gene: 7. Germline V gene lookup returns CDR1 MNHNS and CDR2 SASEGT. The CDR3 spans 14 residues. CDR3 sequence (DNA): TGTGCCAGCAGGGCCGGGACAGACCCCTACGAGCAGTACTTC. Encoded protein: CASRAGTDPYEQYF.

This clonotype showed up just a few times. The CDR3 region is CASSILLTGELFF. The CDR3 nucleotides are TGTGCCAGCAGTATTTTGCTTACCGGGGAGCTGTTTTTT. The chain links TRBV2 to TRBJ2-2, with D unclear. V was trimmed by 5 bases and J by 5 bases, leaving 9 bases between them. Germline CDR1 and CDR2: SNHLY and FYNNEI. This CDR3 region has 13 residues.

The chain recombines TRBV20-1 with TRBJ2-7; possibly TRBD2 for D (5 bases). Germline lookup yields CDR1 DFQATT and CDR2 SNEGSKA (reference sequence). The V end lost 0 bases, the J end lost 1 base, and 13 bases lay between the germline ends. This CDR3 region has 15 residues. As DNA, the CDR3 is TGCAGTGCTAGAGAACGTCGGGGTAGGTCCTACGAGCAGTACTTC. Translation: CSARERRGRSYEQYF.

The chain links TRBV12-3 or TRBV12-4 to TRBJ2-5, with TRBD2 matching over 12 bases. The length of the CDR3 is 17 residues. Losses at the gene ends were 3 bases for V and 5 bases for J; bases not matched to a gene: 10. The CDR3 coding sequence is TGTGCCAGCAGTTTGGGTCTAGCGGGAGGGGAAGGCGAGACCCAGTACTTC. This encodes CASSLGLAGGEGETQYF.

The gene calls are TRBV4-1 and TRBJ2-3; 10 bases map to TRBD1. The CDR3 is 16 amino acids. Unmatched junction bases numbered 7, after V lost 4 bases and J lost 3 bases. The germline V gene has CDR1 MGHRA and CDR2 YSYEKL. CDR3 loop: CASSLGQGELTDTQYF. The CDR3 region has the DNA TGCGCCAGCAGCCTAGGACAGGGGGAGTTGACAGATACGCAGTATTTT.